Below, 9 T cell receptor beta chains from the same sample are listed, as sequenced in a study of CD8 T cells in ankylosing spondylitis. TCRdb reprocessed the 5' RACE reads via MiXCR and lists one record per CDR3 protein. The data contain a few hundred thousand distinct CDR3 sequences, roughly a tenth of them singletons. Sequencing input: blood, either unsorted or a sorted T cell fraction (not recorded which). The receptors originated from a male donor with ankylosing spondylitis or in good health (not recorded which).

Here the CDR3 DNA reads TGCAGTGCTAGAGATTTCGGGCAGGGGGCTGACACCGGGGAGCTGTTTTTT. The encoded protein is CSARDFGQGADTGELFF. The chain links TRBV20-1 to TRBJ2-2; 8 positions agree with TRBD1. The junction had 9 bases not matched to a gene; V was cut back by 0 bases and J by 3 bases. Germline lookup yields CDR1 DFQATT and CDR2 SNEGSKA (reference sequence). This CDR3 contains 17 residues.

This clonotype came up many times. This chain uses TRBV20-1 with TRBJ1-5; D is undetermined. Germline V lookup: CDR1 DFQATT, CDR2 SNEGSKA (reference sequence). Trimming took 1 base from V and 1 from J, leaving 2 bases between them. The CDR3 consists of 12 residues. CDR3: CSARASNQPQHF. The CDR3 DNA sequence: TGCAGTGCTAGAGCCAGCAATCAGCCCCAGCATTTT.

In its sample, this clonotype was seen many times. The CDR3 protein is CSARAPGVLYNEQFF. DNA of the CDR3: TGCAGTGCTAGAGCTCCGGGGGTACTCTACAATGAGCAGTTCTTC. This rearrangement joins TRBV20-1 to TRBJ2-1; perhaps TRBD2 as D (6 bases). Trimming took off 1 base at V and 3 bases at J, with 13 bases between the two ends. CDR3 length: 15 residues. Germline CDR1 reads DFQATT; CDR2 reads SNEGSKA (reference sequence).

This clonotype came up many times. The chain has TRBV5-1 and TRBJ2-3; 9 bases match TRBD1. The germline V gene encodes CDR1 SGHRS and CDR2 YFSETQ. V trimming: 0 bases; J trimming: 3 bases; junction bases outside the gene matches: 5. The CDR3 loop spans 16 amino acids. The CDR3, as DNA: TGCGCCAGCAGCTTGGCCGGGACAGGGTCAACAGATACGCAGTATTTT. This codes for CASSLAGTGSTDTQYF.

In nucleotides, the CDR3 is TGTGCCAGCAGCTTGCTGGGGGCCGGATACGAGCAGTACTTC. The encoded protein is CASSLLGAGYEQYF. The genes are TRBV5-5 and TRBJ2-7; D might be TRBD1 (6 bases). Germline V gives CDR1 SGHKS, CDR2 YYEKEE (reference sequence). Trimming shortened V by 1 base and J by 4 bases, and 12 bases separated the two germline ends. The CDR3 has 14 amino acids.

This clonotype was seen ten or more times. J is TRBJ2-2 and V is TRBV20-1; 7 bases fit TRBD2. The CDR3 sequence is 13 residues long. Germline loops: CDR1 DFQATT, CDR2 SNEGSKA (reference sequence). J lost 7 bases, V lost 3 bases, and 5 bases had no gene match. CDR3 protein: CSASGEGHGELFF. The CDR3 nucleotides read TGCAGTGCTAGCGGGGAGGGTCACGGGGAGCTGTTTTTT.

This chain joins TRBV20-1 and TRBJ2-1; 11 nucleotides line up with TRBD2. CDR3 length: 18 amino acids. The germline V gene has CDR1 DFQATT and CDR2 SNEGSKA (reference sequence). V lost 5 bases to trimming and J lost 0 bases; unmatched junction nucleotides: 12. The chain's CDR3 is CSAAVTSGGPNSYNEQFF. The CDR3 coding sequence is TGCAGTGCTGCTGTAACTAGCGGGGGCCCAAACTCCTACAATGAGCAGTTCTTC.

The gene calls are TRBV20-1 and TRBJ1-1; tentatively, D is TRBD1 (5 bases). This CDR3 spans 15 amino acids. CDR1 DFQATT and CDR2 SNEGSKA come from the germline V gene (reference sequence). The V end was cut by 0 bases, the J end by 1 base, with 12 bases between. The CDR3 bases are TGCAGTGCTAGAGATATTTGGCAGGGGAACACTGAAGCTTTCTTT. Its translation is CSARDIWQGNTEAFF.

The CDR3 loop is CSARDPRGVSYEQYF. CDR3 DNA: TGCAGTGCTAGAGATCCGCGGGGGGTTTCCTACGAGCAGTACTTC. The chain combines TRBV20-1 with TRBJ2-7; 8 bases agree with TRBD2. With 0 bases clipped from V and 1 base from J, the junction kept 5 bases outside the gene matches. This CDR3 is built from 15 residues. Germline V gives CDR1 DFQATT, CDR2 SNEGSKA (reference sequence).